This T cell receptor (beta chain) emerged from a study of blood T cell repertoires in COVID-19 (dated by TCRdb to 2018 to 2021). Background on the whole study: Samples from collaborators originated in the United States, Italy and Spain and spanned both the acute and convalescent phases of COVID-19. The prospective study material was composed of cDNA or gDNA derived from T cells, B-cell-depleted T cells, or PBMCs. The dataset comprised deeply sampled blood TCRbeta repertoires from subjects exposed to, actively infected with, or recovered from COVID-19. A freely available public database, intended as a resource for researchers studying the immune response to SARS-CoV-2, is where the repertoires were released. The samples were drawn from two sources: the first 160 participants of the ongoing ImmuneRACE study, and fewer than 1,500 subjects contributed by 6 global collaborators. Nearly every sample came with metadata listing a de-identified subject ID, COVID-19 status, age in years and sex. Where available, HLA class I and class II types were obtained from metadata supplied by the sample provider rather than from assay-based typing.

Participants in the prospective study were aged roughly 18 to 100 years, lived in 20 to 30 United States geographic areas, and enrolled through a virtual design. To assign participants to cohorts, the prospective study relied on clinical history that participants themselves reported in a screening survey and a study questionnaire. In the prospective study, whole blood, serum and a nasopharyngeal or oropharyngeal swab were collected from each participant by mobile phlebotomists. Additional blood draws and questionnaires over an approximately two-month period could optionally be provided by prospective study participants. Before DNA extraction, blood samples from the prospective study were shipped at room temperature or frozen. On the study overall, not on this receptor specifically: How much clinical and demographic metadata was included differed by source and by participant, and the metadata was provided uncurated.

The immunoSEQ Assay, a bias-controlled multiplex PCR, was used to amplify TCRbeta CDR3 regions from genomic DNA. Concerning the study's data processing: The number of nucleated cells in each sample was estimated from the amplification of reference gene primers within the assay. To quantify the absolute abundance of each unique TCRbeta CDR3 rearrangement, sequence reads were collapsed and filtered. For each sample, productive Simpson clonality was calculated as the square root of Simpson's diversity index across productive rearrangements. TCRdb mirrors the immuneACCESS table, restricted to in-frame sequences. Some clones are absent from its copies; in checked studies, under half trace to an unresolved V gene, and the reason for the others is unknown. The DNA gave D and trimming, while V, J and clone size come from that table. Within this sample are approximately 250,000 clones, with 85% to 90% of them counted one time only. The top ten clones comprise 4.1% of the sample.

With regard to this clone: Its target antigen remains unknown. Base qualities are missing; no much larger clone stands one base away.

The TCR originated in a woman in her 30s with acute COVID-19. Specimen: PBMCs or T cells enriched from blood (not recorded which).

The bases are TGTGCCAGTAGTATAGATCTTAAGGGACAGTACGAGCAGTACTTC. This translates into CASSIDLKGQYEQYF. The rearranged segments are TRBV19 and TRBJ2-7, with TRBD1 matching 7 junction bases. CDR1 and CDR2 are drawn from the germline V gene (reference sequence): LNHDA, SQIVND. Spanning cysteine to phenylalanine, the CDR3 consists of 15 amino acids. Only the CDR3 DNA stays, 45 bases, in frame from base 1. Compared with germline, V lacks 0 bases and J lacks 4 bases; bases without a gene match: 6. With the rest looked up from the reference TRBV19 and TRBJ2-7 genes rather than sequenced, the full variable domain is DGGITQSPKYLFRKEGQNVTLSCEQNLNHDAMYWYRQDPGQGLRLIYYSQIVNDFQKGDIAEGYSVSREKKESFPLTVTSAQKNPTAFYLCASSIDLKGQYEQYFGPGTRLTVT.